This TCR beta chain was obtained from a study of T cells in Graves' hyperthyroidism and ophthalmopathy. General study findings and limits: Expanded thyroid clonotypes (above 0.001) were mostly also found in blood.

The sample holds a few counts of this clonotype. Its antigen is currently unknown. Regions amplified from RNA transcripts were the TCR beta CDR3 regions. The TCR CDR3 first-round RT-PCR relied on the HTBI primer set. MiXCR, run by TCRdb on the multiplex PCR reads, gives a single entry per CDR3 protein. The sample shows around 380,000 distinct CDR3 sequences, approximately 15% of them seen only once. Those patients with uncontrolled infection, other autoimmune disease, pregnancy or lactation were excluded. The PBMCs studied were ones that came from roughly 9.4 ml fresh peripheral blood. Sequencing was performed on blood. This sequence was found in a man aged 25-45 years with Graves' hyperthyroidism that later progressed to Graves' ophthalmopathy.

CDR3 nucleotides: TGTGCCAGCAGCCCCACCGTTACCGCCTACGAGCAGTACTTC. Protein sequence: CASSPTVTAYEQYF. The chain carries TRBV6-1 and TRBJ2-7; no definite D call. This CDR3 has 14 residues. V dropped 6 bases and J dropped 2 bases, with 14 bases sitting between them. Germline loops: CDR1 MNHNS, CDR2 SASEGT.